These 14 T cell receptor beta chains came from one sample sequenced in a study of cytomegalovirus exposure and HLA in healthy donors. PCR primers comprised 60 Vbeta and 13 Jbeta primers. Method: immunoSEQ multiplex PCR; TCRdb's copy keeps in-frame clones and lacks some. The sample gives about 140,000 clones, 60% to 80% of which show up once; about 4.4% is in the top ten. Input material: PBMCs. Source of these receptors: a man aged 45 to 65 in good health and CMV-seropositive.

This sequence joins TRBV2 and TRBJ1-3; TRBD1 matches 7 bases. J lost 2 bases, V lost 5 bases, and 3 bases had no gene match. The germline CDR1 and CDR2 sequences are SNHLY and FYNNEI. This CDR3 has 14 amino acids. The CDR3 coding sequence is TGTGCCAGCAGTCTCGGGACAGCTGGAAACACCATATATTTT. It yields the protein CASSLGTAGNTIYF.

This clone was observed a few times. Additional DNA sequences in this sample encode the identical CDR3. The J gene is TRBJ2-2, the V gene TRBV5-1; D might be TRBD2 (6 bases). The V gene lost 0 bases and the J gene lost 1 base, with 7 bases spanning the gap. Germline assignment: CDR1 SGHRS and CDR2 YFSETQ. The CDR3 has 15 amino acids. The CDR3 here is CASSLAGGNTGELFF. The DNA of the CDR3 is TGCGCCAGCAGCTTGGCCGGGGGGAACACCGGGGAGCTGTTTTTT.

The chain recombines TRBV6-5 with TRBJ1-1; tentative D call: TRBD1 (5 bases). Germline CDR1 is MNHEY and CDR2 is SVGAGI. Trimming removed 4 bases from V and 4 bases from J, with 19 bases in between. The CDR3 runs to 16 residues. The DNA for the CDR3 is TGTGCCAGCAGTTCCTCAGGGAGGGGTTGGAGCACTGAAGCTTTCTTT. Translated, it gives CASSSSGRGWSTEAFF.

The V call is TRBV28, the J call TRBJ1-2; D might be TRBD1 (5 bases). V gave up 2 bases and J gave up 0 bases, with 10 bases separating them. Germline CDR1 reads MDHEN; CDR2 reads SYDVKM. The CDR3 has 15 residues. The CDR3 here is CASSLSGGTNYGYTF. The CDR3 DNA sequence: TGTGCCAGCAGTTTAAGCGGGGGGACTAACTATGGCTACACCTTC.

This CDR3 is CASSPPGQGTQYF. CDR3 in DNA: TGTGCCAGCTCACCACCGGGACAGGGGACCCAGTACTTC. The rearrangement uses TRBV18 and TRBJ2-5, with 9 bases matching TRBD1. V shed 0 bases, J shed 7 bases, and the junction held 0 bases outside the gene matches. The germline gives CDR1 KGHSH, CDR2 LQKENI. The CDR3 totals 13 residues.

This CDR3 is CSAVPGQGSNTEAFF. The CDR3 DNA sequence: TGCAGCGCCGTCCCGGGACAGGGATCAAACACTGAAGCTTTCTTT. The chain is built from TRBV29-1 and TRBJ1-1; 9 nucleotides align to TRBD1. After removal of 7 bases from V and 2 bases from J, the junction contained 11 bases not matched to a gene. CDR1 SQVTM and CDR2 ANQGSEA come from the germline V gene. The CDR3 has 15 amino acids.

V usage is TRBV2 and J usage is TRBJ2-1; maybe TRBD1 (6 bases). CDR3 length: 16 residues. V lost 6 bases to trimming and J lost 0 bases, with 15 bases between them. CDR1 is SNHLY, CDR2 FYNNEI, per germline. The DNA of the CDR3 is TGTGCCAGCAGCCTACAGGGCCTAACCTCCTACAATGAGCAGTTCTTC. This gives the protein CASSLQGLTSYNEQFF.

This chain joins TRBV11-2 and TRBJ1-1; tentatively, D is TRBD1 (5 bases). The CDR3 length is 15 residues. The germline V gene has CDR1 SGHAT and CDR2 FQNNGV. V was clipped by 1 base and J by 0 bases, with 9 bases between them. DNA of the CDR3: TGTGCCAGCAGCTTAGCAGGGTCCATGAACACTGAAGCTTTCTTT. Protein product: CASSLAGSMNTEAFF.

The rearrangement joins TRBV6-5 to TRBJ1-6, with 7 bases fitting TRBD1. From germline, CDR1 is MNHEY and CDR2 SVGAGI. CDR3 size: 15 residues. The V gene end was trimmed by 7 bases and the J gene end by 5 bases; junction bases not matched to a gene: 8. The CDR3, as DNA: TGTGCCAGCATACCTTCGACAGGGAATAATTCACCCCTCCACTTT. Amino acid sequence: CASIPSTGNNSPLHF.

CDR3 DNA sequence: TGTGCCAGCAGCTTAGGTCCACAGGGTTTGCTGTTTTTT. Amino acids: CASSLGPQGLLFF. The rearrangement uses TRBV11-2 and TRBJ1-4, with D maybe TRBD1 (6 bases). This CDR3 region has 13 residues. Germline CDR1 reads SGHAT; CDR2 reads FQNNGV. The V gene lost 1 base and the J gene lost 14 bases, with 14 bases spanning the gap.

The CDR3 here is CASSIRWAGGTGELFF. DNA of the CDR3: TGTGCCAGTAGTATTAGATGGGCCGGTGGGACCGGGGAGCTGTTTTTT. The rearrangement joins TRBV19 to TRBJ2-2; D not resolved. The CDR3 has 16 amino acids. V was pared by 3 bases and J by 5 bases, with 16 bases between. Looked up from germline, CDR1 is LNHDA and CDR2 is SQIVND (reference sequence).

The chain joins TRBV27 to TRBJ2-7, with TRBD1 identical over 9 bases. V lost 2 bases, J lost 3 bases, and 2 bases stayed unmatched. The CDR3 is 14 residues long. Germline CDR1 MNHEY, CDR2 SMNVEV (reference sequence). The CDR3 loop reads CASSLGTGNYEQYF. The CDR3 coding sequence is TGTGCCAGCAGTTTAGGGACAGGGAACTACGAGCAGTACTTC.

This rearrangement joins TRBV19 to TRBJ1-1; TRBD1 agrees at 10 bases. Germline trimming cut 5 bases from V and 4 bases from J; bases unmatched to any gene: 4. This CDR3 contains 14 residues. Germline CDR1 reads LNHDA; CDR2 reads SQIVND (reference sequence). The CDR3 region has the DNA TGTGCCAGTAGTGTAGGACAGGGGGTCACTGAAGCTTTCTTT. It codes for CASSVGQGVTEAFF.

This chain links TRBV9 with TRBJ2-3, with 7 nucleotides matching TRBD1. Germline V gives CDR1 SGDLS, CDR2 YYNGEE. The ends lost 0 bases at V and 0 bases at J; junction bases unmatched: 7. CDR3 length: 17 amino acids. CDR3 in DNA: TGTGCCAGCAGCGTAGAGGCGTGGGACAGCAGCACAGATACGCAGTATTTT. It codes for CASSVEAWDSSTDTQYF.